Below, 32 T cell receptor beta chains from the same sample are listed, as sequenced in a study of cytomegalovirus exposure and HLA in healthy donors. PCR involved 60 Vbeta and 13 Jbeta primers. Produced via immunoSEQ multiplex PCR; TCRdb's table is partial and in-frame only. The sample lists 160,000 or so clones; around 83% were seen once. Sequences were obtained from PBMCs. All receptors come from a male donor in good health and CMV-seropositive.

The chain joins TRBV29-1 to TRBJ2-4; the match to TRBD1 covers 8 bases. The CDR3 has 12 residues. The germline gives CDR1 SQVTM, CDR2 ANQGSEA. V shed 7 bases and J 5 bases; nucleotides not matched to a gene: 4. CDR3 sequence: CSAGTGENIQYF. The CDR3 DNA follows: TGCAGCGCCGGGACAGGCGAAAACATTCAGTACTTC.

The chain is built from TRBV7-9 and TRBJ1-2; D not certain. The length of the CDR3 is 13 residues. Germline assignment: CDR1 SEHNR and CDR2 FQNEAQ (reference sequence). Deletions cut 5 bases from V and 5 bases from J, with 12 bases between. CDR3 loop: CASSPRGLYGYTF. The CDR3 DNA is TGTGCCAGCAGCCCCAGAGGGCTTTATGGCTACACCTTC. The entire variable domain, with the rest obtained from reference TRBV7-9 and TRBJ1-2, is as follows: DTGVSQNPRHKITKRGQNVTFRCDPISEHNRLYWYRQTLGQGPEFLTYFQNEAQLEKSRLLSDRFSAERPKGSFSTLEIQRTEQGDSAMYLCASSPRGLYGYTFGSGTRLTVV.

DNA of the CDR3: TGTGCCAGCACTCCGGGCGGCGGGAAACTGTTTTTT. Amino acids: CASTPGGGKLFF. V and J are TRBV6-6 and TRBJ1-4; D not resolved. CDR1 and CDR2 from the germline V gene are MNHNY and SVGAGI (reference sequence). V lost 7 bases to trimming and J lost 11 bases, with 14 bases between them. The CDR3 extends over 12 amino acids.

The chain combines TRBV28 with TRBJ2-7; tentative D call: TRBD1 (5 bases). This CDR3 contains 15 residues. CDR1 and CDR2 (germline): MDHEN, SYDVKM. V was pared by 6 bases and J by 3 bases, with 18 bases between. Here the CDR3 reads CASSQGALKYYEQYF. CDR3 DNA: TGTGCCAGCAGCCAAGGGGCCTTAAAGTACTACGAGCAGTACTTC. Together with reference TRBV28 and TRBJ2-7, the CDR3 gives the full variable domain: DVKVTQSSRYLVKRTGEKVFLECVQDMDHENMFWYRQDPGLGLRLIYFSYDVKMKEKGDIPEGYSVSREKKERFSLILESASTNQTSMYLCASSQGALKYYEQYFGPGTRLTVT.

In this sample, this clone turned up once. The rearrangement joins TRBV2 to TRBJ1-1; perhaps TRBD1 as D (6 bases). Germline CDR1 and CDR2: SNHLY and FYNNEI. With 5 bases removed from V and 0 bases from J, the gap between germline ends came to 10 bases. The CDR3 consists of 14 residues. CDR3 amino acids: CASSPTGMNTEAFF. The CDR3 nucleotides are TGTGCCAGCAGTCCCACAGGGATGAACACTGAAGCTTTCTTT.

The genes are TRBV7-8 and TRBJ1-2; D is perhaps TRBD1 (6 bases). In germline, CDR1 is SGHVS, CDR2 FQNEAQ. The CDR3 is 17 amino acids. Trimming removed 5 bases at V and 2 bases at J, with 21 bases between. CDR3 nucleotide sequence: TGTGCCAGCAGCAGGGGGAGGGGACCAGGGGACAACTATGGCTACACCTTC. Amino acid sequence: CASSRGRGPGDNYGYTF.

CDR3 coding DNA: TGTGCCAGCAGACCTAGCGAAATGAACACCGGGGAGCTGTTTTTT. Its protein product is CASRPSEMNTGELFF. The V and J genes are TRBV7-9 and TRBJ2-2, with a possible D match to TRBD2 (6 bases). Trimming cost V 6 bases and J 1 base, with 12 bases left between them. This CDR3 comprises 15 residues. Germline V gene data show CDR1 as SEHNR and CDR2 as FQNEAQ (reference sequence).

The rearrangement joins TRBV6-5 to TRBJ2-7; 9 nucleotides line up with TRBD2. This CDR3 has 15 residues. From germline, CDR1 is MNHEY and CDR2 SVGAGI. V shed 6 bases, J shed 4 bases, and the junction held 10 bases outside the gene matches. The CDR3 is CASSPGGSGRYEQYF. The CDR3 bases are TGTGCCAGCAGCCCCGGGGGTAGCGGGAGATACGAGCAGTACTTC.

V and J are TRBV9 and TRBJ1-1, with D possibly being TRBD1 (5 bases). CDR3 length: 14 amino acids. In germline, CDR1 is SGDLS, CDR2 YYNGEE. With 4 bases removed from V and 1 base from J, the gap between germline ends came to 11 bases. This CDR3 reads CASSTEDRNTEAFF. The CDR3 DNA sequence: TGTGCCAGCAGCACCGAAGACAGGAACACTGAAGCTTTCTTT. The full variable domain, with the rest looked up from reference TRBV9 and TRBJ1-1, is DSGVTQTPKHLITATGQRVTLRCSPRSGDLSVYWYQQSLDQGLQFLIQYYNGEERAKGNILERFSAQQFPDLHSELNLSSLELGDSALYFCASSTEDRNTEAFFGQGTRLTVV.

The chain carries TRBV28 and TRBJ2-3, with TRBD2 identical over 15 bases. Losses at the gene ends were 7 bases for V and 3 bases for J; bases not matched to a gene: 11. Germline CDR1 is MDHEN and CDR2 is SYDVKM. CDR3 length: 18 residues. The CDR3 protein is CASNMGLAGGERTDTQYF. The DNA for the CDR3 is TGTGCCAGCAATATGGGACTAGCGGGGGGTGAAAGGACAGATACGCAGTATTTT.

About this clone: Additional DNA sequences in this sample encode the identical CDR3. The chain has TRBV5-1 and TRBJ2-2; D may be TRBD1 (5 bases). Trimming stripped 3 bases from V and 6 bases from J, with 9 bases between. This CDR3 is 13 amino acids long. The germline V gene has CDR1 SGHRS and CDR2 YFSETQ. As DNA, the CDR3 is TGCGCCAGCAGCTCACAGGAGTCCGGGGAGCTGTTTTTT. The encoded protein is CASSSQESGELFF.

This clone came up once. The V gene is TRBV5-1, the J gene TRBJ1-3; no reliable D call. V lost 7 bases, J lost 3 bases, and 17 bases lay in between. From germline, CDR1 is SGHRS and CDR2 YFSETQ. The CDR3 is 15 residues long. CDR3 nucleotides: TGCGCCAGCGCCCTGCAGTCCCTCTTTGGAAACACCATATATTTT. Protein: CASALQSLFGNTIYF.

The J gene is TRBJ2-5, the V gene TRBV10-2; TRBD1 is a possible D gene (6 bases). V was pared by 4 bases and J by 11 bases, with 20 bases between. This CDR3 spans 14 amino acids. The germline V gene has CDR1 WSHSY and CDR2 SAAADI. The CDR3 DNA sequence: TGCGCCAGCAGTGGTCAGGGGCCCTTGGGAGAGCAGTACTTC. It specifies CASSGQGPLGEQYF.

V and J are TRBV13 and TRBJ2-1; D gene unclear. Trimming removed 7 bases from V and 4 bases from J, with 17 bases in between. Germline V gene sequence: CDR1 PRHDT, CDR2 FYEKMQ (reference sequence). The CDR3 runs to 15 residues. The CDR3 DNA sequence: TGTGCCAGCACCGTCAGAGGAGTTTCGTACAATGAGCAGTTCTTC. Protein: CASTVRGVSYNEQFF.

This sequence joins TRBV7-9 and TRBJ2-1; a weak D match, TRBD1 (6 bases). There are 16 residues in the CDR3. The germline CDR1 and CDR2 sequences are SEHNR and FQNEAQ (reference sequence). Trimming shortened V by 4 bases and J by 4 bases, and 17 bases separated the two germline ends. The CDR3 spells CASSSTGQFFYNEQFF. The CDR3 bases are TGTGCCAGCAGCTCAACGGGACAATTTTTTTACAATGAGCAGTTCTTC.

This chain connects TRBV11-2 to TRBJ2-7, with D possibly TRBD1 on 6 matching bases. The CDR3 extends over 16 amino acids. Germline V lookup: CDR1 SGHAT, CDR2 FQNNGV. Trimming took off 7 bases at V and 2 bases at J, with 21 bases between the two ends. The CDR3 sequence is CASNLMRAAGAYEQYF. For the CDR3, the DNA is TGTGCCAGCAACCTAATGAGGGCGGCAGGGGCCTACGAGCAGTACTTC.

The chain employs TRBV6-1 and TRBJ2-3, with a weak D call TRBD1 (6 bases). The CDR3 runs 14 residues. Trimming left V 6 bases short and J 3 bases short, with 13 bases between. Germline V gives CDR1 MNHNS, CDR2 SASEGT. The CDR3 loop is CASRTGQSTDTQYF. The CDR3 DNA reads as TGTGCCAGCAGGACCGGACAGTCAACAGATACGCAGTATTTT.

The V and J genes are TRBV30 and TRBJ1-1, with 8 nucleotides matching TRBD1. V trimming: 2 bases; J trimming: 3 bases; junction bases outside the gene matches: 5. The germline V gene has CDR1 GTSNPN and CDR2 SVGIG (reference sequence). The CDR3 loop spans 14 amino acids. CDR3 DNA sequence: TGTGCCTGGAGTCGCACGGACAGGGACACTGAAGCTTTCTTT. This gives the protein CAWSRTDRDTEAFF.

The rearrangement links TRBV9 to TRBJ2-1; D is perhaps TRBD1 (5 bases). The CDR3 has 14 amino acids. Germline CDR1 reads SGDLS; CDR2 reads YYNGEE. Trimming left V 5 bases short and J 5 bases short, with 14 bases between. The CDR3, as DNA: TGTGCCAGCAGTTGGGGCCAGGGCAACAATGAGCAGTTCTTC. Amino acids: CASSWGQGNNEQFF.

The rearrangement links TRBV19 to TRBJ1-5; 9 bases align to TRBD1. CDR1 LNHDA and CDR2 SQIVND come from the germline V gene (reference sequence). This CDR3 has 18 amino acids. V trimming: 5 bases; J trimming: 5 bases; junction bases outside the gene matches: 16. The DNA for the CDR3 is TGTGCCAGTAGTCGGGAACTAGACGGGACAGGGTGGGATCAGCCCCAGCATTTT. This codes for CASSRELDGTGWDQPQHF.

This chain links TRBV5-5 with TRBJ1-1, with D unclear. The CDR3 is 16 residues long. Germline CDR1 SGHKS, CDR2 YYEKEE (reference sequence). V dropped 3 bases and J dropped 6 bases, with 21 bases sitting between them. The DNA for the CDR3 is TGTGCCAGCAGCTCTTGGTTCGTGGCAGGCCCGCCTGAAGCTTTCTTT. Its protein is CASSSWFVAGPPEAFF.

This chain uses TRBV5-1 with TRBJ1-1; D gene unclear. V was cut by 0 bases and J by 6 bases, with 9 bases left in between. Germline lookup yields CDR1 SGHRS and CDR2 YFSETQ. The CDR3 length is 13 residues. Written as DNA, the CDR3 is TGCGCCAGCAGCTTGGAGGTTGGGCCTGAAGCTTTCTTT. Its protein product is CASSLEVGPEAFF.

The chain joins TRBV5-1 to TRBJ1-2; D gene uncertain. Germline CDR1 reads SGHRS; CDR2 reads YFSETQ. V was shortened by 5 bases and J by 3 bases, with 8 bases between the two germline ends. CDR3 length equals 12 residues. CDR3 loop: CASRDQDYGYTF. The CDR3 bases are TGCGCCAGCAGGGATCAGGACTATGGCTACACCTTC.

The genes are TRBV7-2 and TRBJ2-3; possibly TRBD1 for D (5 bases). This CDR3 has 15 amino acids. Germline CDR1 SGHTA, CDR2 FQGNSA. Trimming stripped 7 bases from V and 3 bases from J, with 17 bases between. CDR3 sequence reads: CASNQGSGITDTQYF. As DNA, the CDR3 is TGTGCCAGCAACCAGGGCAGTGGGATAACAGATACGCAGTATTTT. Complete variable domain (other parts from reference TRBV7-2 and TRBJ2-3): GAGVSQSPSNKVTEKGKDVELRCDPISGHTALYWYRQSLGQGLEFLIYFQGNSAPDKSGLPSDRFSAERTGGSVSTLTIQRTQQEDSAVYLCASNQGSGITDTQYFGPGTRLTVL.

The J gene is TRBJ1-5, the V gene TRBV7-2, with 7 positions matching TRBD1. Trimming cost V 1 base and J 3 bases; bases outside gene matches: 6. Germline CDR1 and CDR2: SGHTA and FQGNSA. The CDR3 extends over 16 amino acids. CDR3 sequence (DNA): TGTGCCAGCAGCTTAGGTCAGGGACAGAACAATCAGCCCCAGCATTTT. Protein: CASSLGQGQNNQPQHF. Using reference TRBV7-2 and TRBJ1-5 for the parts outside the CDR3, the full variable domain is GAGVSQSPSNKVTEKGKDVELRCDPISGHTALYWYRQSLGQGLEFLIYFQGNSAPDKSGLPSDRFSAERTGGSVSTLTIQRTQQEDSAVYLCASSLGQGQNNQPQHFGDGTRLSIL.

The rearrangement links TRBV7-2 to TRBJ2-7, with 10 bases aligning to TRBD2. J lost 3 bases, V lost 0 bases, and 2 bases had no gene match. CDR1 and CDR2 (germline): SGHTA, FQGNSA. CDR3 length: 15 amino acids. The CDR3 bases are TGTGCCAGCAGCTTAGCACTAGCGGGAATCTACGAGCAGTACTTC. Residues: CASSLALAGIYEQYF.

This clone was picked up one time. The chain couples TRBV5-1 to TRBJ2-4; the match to TRBD2 covers 8 bases. CDR3 size: 14 residues. Germline trimming cut 4 bases from V and 7 bases from J; bases unmatched to any gene: 7. Germline V gene sequence: CDR1 SGHRS, CDR2 YFSETQ. The CDR3, as DNA: TGCGCCAGCAGCCCTTCTAGCGGGCGCAACATTCAGTACTTC. It yields the protein CASSPSSGRNIQYF.

The rearrangement joins TRBV6-6 to TRBJ1-2, with a possible D match to TRBD1 (5 bases). The CDR3 runs 12 residues. The V and J ends lost 2 bases and 9 bases respectively, with 10 bases between them. The germline gives CDR1 MNHNY, CDR2 SVGAGI (reference sequence). The CDR3 is CASSYTQGSYTF. As DNA, the CDR3 is TGTGCCAGCAGTTACACGCAGGGAAGCTACACCTTC.

The chain combines TRBV15 with TRBJ2-7, with D perhaps matching TRBD1 (6 bases). The CDR3 has 15 amino acids. CDR1 and CDR2 (germline): LNHNV, YYDKDF (reference sequence). The V and J ends lost 0 bases and 6 bases respectively, with 15 bases between them. The CDR3 reads CATSRDSNRVGEQYF. CDR3 coding DNA: TGTGCCACCAGCAGAGATTCAAACAGGGTGGGCGAGCAGTACTTC.

The chain employs TRBV19 and TRBJ2-1; 11 bases are a match to TRBD2. V dropped 4 bases and J dropped 3; count of bases not matched to a gene: 8. CDR1 LNHDA and CDR2 SQIVND come from the germline V gene (reference sequence). The CDR3 contains 17 residues. CDR3 residues: CASSRSPTSGSYNEQFF. The CDR3 nucleotides read TGTGCCAGTAGTAGGTCCCCAACTAGCGGGAGCTACAATGAGCAGTTCTTC. The full variable domain, completed using reference TRBV19 and TRBJ2-1, is DGGITQSPKYLFRKEGQNVTLSCEQNLNHDAMYWYRQDPGQGLRLIYYSQIVNDFQKGDIAEGYSVSREKKESFPLTVTSAQKNPTAFYLCASSRSPTSGSYNEQFFGPGTRLTVL.

This rearrangement joins TRBV28 to TRBJ2-1; the match to TRBD1 covers 7 bases. Germline trimming cut 6 bases from V and 8 bases from J; bases unmatched to any gene: 13. Looked up from germline, CDR1 is MDHEN and CDR2 is SYDVKM. This CDR3 comprises 15 residues. CDR3: CASRYPKGQGDEQFF. CDR3 bases: TGTGCCAGCAGATACCCCAAGGGTCAGGGGGATGAGCAGTTCTTC.

The gene calls are TRBV28 and TRBJ2-1, with D perhaps TRBD2 (5 bases). Germline V gene data show CDR1 as MDHEN and CDR2 as SYDVKM. With 6 bases removed from V and 10 bases from J, the gap between germline ends came to 13 bases. CDR3 length equals 12 residues. Here the CDR3 reads CASSPSPGEQFF. CDR3 in DNA: TGTGCCAGCAGCCCCAGTCCGGGAGAGCAGTTCTTC.